The clone carrying this TCR beta chain was observed many times. The antigen is undetermined. RNA transcripts were the template for amplifying TCR beta CDR3 regions. TCR CDR3 regions were first amplified by RT-PCR with HTBI primers. TCRdb reanalysed the multiplex PCR reads using MiXCR and keeps one entry per CDR3 protein. In the table there are approximately 570,000 distinct CDR3 sequences, around 20% of which are singletons. Ophthalmopathy cases scored 3 or more on the Clinical Activity Score and 4 or more on NOSPECS grade, with duration below 3 months. The data originate from a study of T cells in Graves' hyperthyroidism and ophthalmopathy. The germline V gene encodes CDR1 LGHDT and CDR2 YNNKEL (reference sequence). Trimming took off 4 bases at V and 5 bases at J, with 6 bases between the two ends. The CDR3 contains 12 residues. The study's findings and limits: Using 13 V-J features, a model discriminated ophthalmopathy from stable hyperthyroidism.

Sequencing was performed on blood. The J gene is TRBJ2-1, the V gene TRBV3-1; no clear D gene. This receptor was obtained from a man aged 40-49 years with Graves' ophthalmopathy. The CDR3 is CASSRVDNEQFF. In DNA form, the CDR3 reads TGTGCCAGCAGCCGGGTCGACAATGAGCAGTTCTTC.